This T cell receptor beta chain was captured by sequencing in a study of blood T cell repertoires in COVID-19. Study overall: Samples taken during acute and convalescent COVID-19 were collected in the United States, Italy and Spain.

V shed 4 bases and J shed 2 bases, with 12 bases lying between them. The CDR3 is 15 residues long. Germline CDR1 SGHTA, CDR2 FQGTGA. The protocol was immunoSEQ multiplex PCR, while the TCRdb copy is restricted to in-frame clones and leaves out a portion. The table shows over 25,000 clones, with roughly 87% occurring only once. The TCR sequence derives from a human donor in a cohort sampled during active COVID-19. Sequencing used peripheral blood. V and J are TRBV7-3 and TRBJ2-1, with a possible D match to TRBD2 (7 bases). This CDR3 reads CASSYLGGPYNEQFF. CDR3 DNA sequence: TGTGCCAGCAGCTACCTCGGGGGGCCCTACAATGAGCAGTTCTTC.